Here is one T cell receptor (beta chain) with its context. Its specificity is not known. The sample comes from a study of spatial heterogeneity in lung cancer. In the study overall: The study observed each unique TCR and UMI combination more than ten times on average in raw reads. Study observations and caveats: Tumoral mutation counts were tracked by counts of expanded intratumoral alpha and beta TCRs.

As for time point: sample taken at primary tumor resection. V shed 6 bases and J 9 bases; nucleotides not matched to a gene: 8. Germline-derived CDR1 and CDR2 are MNHEY and SMNVEV (reference sequence). The CDR3 loop spans 14 amino acids. Every TCR cDNA molecule bore its own unique molecular identifier. TCRdb analysed the 5' RACE reads with MiXCR anew, one entry per CDR3 protein. Of about 9,600 distinct CDR3 sequences listed, 7% to 9% are singletons. This TCR came from a male donor with early-stage non-small cell lung cancer. The sample in question was lung tumor tissue, obtained at surgery. This sequence joins TRBV27 and TRBJ2-1; TRBD2 agrees at 10 bases. The CDR3 DNA is TGTGCCAGCAGGGGGCTAGCGGGAGAATCTGAGCAGTTCTTC. This translates into CASRGLAGESEQFF.